This T cell receptor beta chain was sequenced in a study of T-cell memory formation after mild COVID-19. This clonotype was observed a few times. Its matching antigen is unknown. The V end lost 5 bases, the J end lost 9 bases, and 14 bases lay between the germline ends. The CDR3 is 13 residues long. TCRdb re-called the 5' RACE reads through MiXCR, storing one row per CDR3 protein. The table shows around 340,000 distinct CDR3 sequences, with more than 15% occurring only once. Whole-study findings and limits: Contracting clones from day 15 to 85 had balanced CD4/CD8; later expanders favoured CD4+. Pre-infection memory held some responding clones, suggesting pre-existing cross-reactive T cells responded.

The sequenced material came from PBMCs or a T cell subset sorted from them (not recorded which). The TCR originated in a man between 18 and 35 years old who had mild COVID-19 (a few samples of this study predate the infection). Cell type and time point are not known. The gene calls are TRBV12-3 or TRBV12-4 and TRBJ2-1; possibly TRBD1 or TRBD2 for D (5 bases each). The CDR3 DNA reads TGTGCCAGCAGTCCTGGGTGGGGGAGTGAGCAGTTCTTC. It translates to CASSPGWGSEQFF.